This T cell receptor beta chain emerged from a study of beta chain features in type 1 diabetes. Study results and caveats: Across all four CD4+ subsets, people with type 1 diabetes showed modestly shorter TCRB CDR3s.

For this clone: Its target is not known.

Investigators reverse transcribed all isolated RNA, so they sequenced expressed TCRB transcripts. Clones were sequenced by immunoSEQ multiplex PCR, and TCRdb holds only the in-frame ones, with some missing. Of some 120,000 clones in the sample, around a sixth are singletons; the top ten hold around 2.5%. V lost 1 base and J 2 bases, leaving 8 bases between the germline ends. Looked up from germline, CDR1 is SQVTM and CDR2 is ANQGSEA. The CDR3 has 13 amino acids. The sequence was obtained from a man in his late teens or twenties with type 1 diabetes. This chain joins TRBV29-1 and TRBJ1-1; D is uncertain. Material for sequencing was central memory CD4+ T cells from blood. The DNA of the CDR3 is TGCAGCGTTGAAGCGAGAGGAAACACTGAAGCTTTCTTT. The encoded protein is CSVEARGNTEAFF.